Below, 16 T cell receptor beta chains from the same sample are listed, as sequenced in a study of Ad26.COV2.S vaccination and SARS-CoV-2 variants. The protocol was immunoSEQ multiplex PCR, while the TCRdb copy is restricted to in-frame clones and leaves out a portion. The table has over 100,000 clones, around three quarters seen once; the top ten hold 15% to 20%. Material: peripheral blood, obtained after recovery from COVID-19. The source of these receptors is a human donor who had recovered from COVID-19.

This clone was observed a handful of times. The V call is TRBV19, the J call TRBJ1-6, with TRBD1 identical over 8 bases. This CDR3 spans 13 amino acids. The V gene end was trimmed by 8 bases and the J gene end by 7 bases; junction bases not matched to a gene: 4. Germline V lookup: CDR1 LNHDA, CDR2 SQIVND (reference sequence). The CDR3 DNA is TGTGCCAGTGCGGACAGGGTGAATTCACCCCTCCACTTT. Protein sequence: CASADRVNSPLHF.

This clone is a singleton in its sample. The CDR3 region has the DNA TGTGCCTGGAGTTGGGTGGGGGGAAACACCATATATTTT. Its translation: CAWSWVGGNTIYF. V and J are TRBV30 and TRBJ1-3; D gene unclear. Germline V gives CDR1 GTSNPN, CDR2 SVGIG (reference sequence). Between the trimmed V and J ends, which lost 2 bases and 4 bases, there was a span of 9 bases. The CDR3 has 13 amino acids.

The chain recombines TRBV6-5 with TRBJ1-6; D not certain. The CDR3 runs to 15 residues. V lost 8 bases, J lost 0 bases, and 11 bases lay in between. Germline CDR1 is MNHEY and CDR2 is SVGAGI. Here the CDR3 reads CASHGGSSYNSPLHF. The CDR3 coding sequence is TGTGCCAGCCATGGCGGGAGCTCCTATAATTCACCCCTCCACTTT.

V is TRBV6-1 and J is TRBJ2-5, with D possibly matching TRBD1 (5 bases). CDR3 size: 14 residues. Per germline, CDR1 MNHNS and CDR2 SASEGT. The ends were cut back, 1 base at V and 5 bases at J, with 11 bases in the middle. The CDR3 DNA reads as TGTGCCAGCAGTGAAGATCAGGGTTGGGAGACCCAGTACTTC. It is translated as CASSEDQGWETQYF.

This clone was seen only a few times. The V gene is TRBV4-2, the J gene TRBJ2-2; D is possibly TRBD2 (5 bases). Trimming cost V 1 base and J 7 bases, with 7 bases left between them. CDR1 is LGHNA and CDR2 is YNFKEQ in the germline V gene. The CDR3 is 13 amino acids. The CDR3 loop is CASSQGGYGELFF. The CDR3 region has the DNA TGTGCCAGCAGCCAAGGAGGGTACGGGGAGCTGTTTTTT.

This clone was found a few times. This chain joins TRBV10-2 and TRBJ1-5; D is perhaps TRBD1 (5 bases). The CDR3 has 14 amino acids. Trimming removed 9 bases from V and 5 bases from J, with 17 bases in between. Germline CDR1 WSHSY, CDR2 SAAADI. The CDR3 protein is CASWRGVEDQPQHF. The CDR3 coding sequence is TGCGCCAGTTGGAGGGGTGTAGAGGATCAGCCCCAGCATTTT.

This chain uses TRBV5-4 with TRBJ2-7; D possibly corresponds to TRBD1 (6 bases). This CDR3 is built from 12 residues. Germline V lookup: CDR1 SGHNT, CDR2 YYREEE (reference sequence). The V and J ends lost 4 bases and 4 bases respectively, with 9 bases between them. In DNA form, the CDR3 reads TGTGCCAGCAGCCGACAGGAGTACGAGCAGTACTTC. This codes for CASSRQEYEQYF.

The chain has TRBV6-2 or TRBV6-3 and TRBJ1-6; 12 nucleotides line up with TRBD1. Germline V gene lookup returns CDR1 MNHEY and CDR2 SVGEGT. V dropped 2 bases and J dropped 7; count of bases not matched to a gene: 3. This CDR3 has 16 residues. The CDR3 loop reads CASSYGTGGGNSPLHF. The CDR3 DNA is TGTGCCAGCAGTTACGGGACAGGGGGCGGAAATTCACCCCTCCACTTT.

This clone was seen ten or more times. The rearrangement links TRBV23-1 to TRBJ2-2, with 8 bases identical to TRBD2. TRBV23-1 is identified as an open reading frame with a role that is uncertain. The V gene end was trimmed by 2 bases and the J gene end by 5 bases; junction bases not matched to a gene: 10. The CDR3 consists of 17 residues. Here the CDR3 reads CASSQPIPGGGTGELFF. The CDR3 DNA reads as TGCGCCAGCAGTCAACCCATTCCGGGAGGGGGTACCGGGGAGCTGTTTTTT.

For the CDR3, the DNA is TGTGCCAGCAGCCAAGATTCTCAGCCCCAGCATTTT. Protein product: CASSQDSQPQHF. The chain joins TRBV3-1 (or the pseudogene TRBV3-2) to TRBJ1-5; D unresolved. This CDR3 region has 12 residues. Trimming stripped 0 bases from V and 6 bases from J, with 3 bases between. CDR1 is LGHDT and CDR2 is YNNKEL in the germline V gene (reference sequence).

The gene calls are TRBV19 and TRBJ2-3, with 10 positions matching TRBD2. CDR3 length: 13 amino acids. Per the germline V gene, CDR1 is LNHDA and CDR2 is SQIVND (reference sequence). Germline trimming cut 0 bases from V and 13 bases from J; bases unmatched to any gene: 4. In nucleotides, the CDR3 is TGTGCCAGTAGTATAGAAGAGGGGACTAGCGAGTATTTT. It encodes CASSIEEGTSEYF.

This clone was seen more than once but under ten times. This chain joins TRBV5-1 and TRBJ2-7, with TRBD1 identical over 9 bases. The CDR3 totals 13 residues. Germline CDR1 and CDR2: SGHRS and YFSETQ. V trimming: 3 bases; J trimming: 3 bases; junction bases outside the gene matches: 1. The CDR3 spells CASSSTGGYEQYF. The CDR3 DNA reads as TGCGCCAGCAGCTCGACAGGGGGCTACGAGCAGTACTTC.

The genes are TRBV2 and TRBJ1-2; possibly TRBD1 for D (5 bases). Germline assignment: CDR1 SNHLY and CDR2 FYNNEI. The CDR3 has 15 amino acids. Between the trimmed V and J ends, which lost 2 bases and 4 bases, there was a span of 14 bases. The CDR3 DNA is TGTGCCAGCAGTGAATCCGACAGCGTCCCCTATGGCTACACCTTC. Translation: CASSESDSVPYGYTF.

This clone was found a few times. This chain joins TRBV7-3 and TRBJ2-7; TRBD2 agrees at 9 bases. Germline-derived CDR1 and CDR2 are SGHTA and FQGTGA. There are 13 residues in the CDR3. V dropped 5 bases and J dropped 5; count of bases not matched to a gene: 4. The CDR3 region is CASSLASGNEQYF. In DNA form, the CDR3 reads TGTGCCAGCAGCCTTGCTAGCGGGAACGAGCAGTACTTC.

CDR3 nucleotide sequence: TGTGCCGGAGCGGGGGGAGGGGAGACCCAGTACTTC. This gives the protein CAGAGGGETQYF. This chain joins TRBV30 and TRBJ2-5; 9 nucleotides line up with TRBD2. With V trimmed by 8 bases and J by 5 bases, 6 bases remained unmatched. The CDR3 sequence is 12 residues long. CDR1 is GTSNPN and CDR2 is SVGIG in the germline V gene (reference sequence).

The rearrangement uses TRBV7-2 and TRBJ2-7; 11 bases align to TRBD1. Trimming took 4 bases from V and 7 from J; bases not matched to a gene: 9. In germline, CDR1 is SGHTA, CDR2 FQGNSA. The CDR3 loop spans 15 amino acids. DNA for the CDR3: TGTGCCAGCAGCTCGTACGGACAGGGGGCACAAGAGCAGTACTTC. It is translated as CASSSYGQGAQEQYF.